The 19 T cell receptor beta chains in this list originate from one sample, sequenced in a study of read filtering for tumor transcriptome and immune sequencing. The library was built from about 370 ng RNA with molecular barcoded adaptors for alpha/delta and beta/gamma chains. TCRdb reprocessed the reads with MiXCR, giving one entry per CDR3 protein. The sample includes tens of thousands of distinct CDR3 sequences, roughly 12% of them seen just once. Sample: a population of CD138-negative cells sorted from bone marrow. The receptors stem from a donor at least 40 years old with multiple myeloma.

Comment on this clonotype: The conserved phenylalanine or tryptophan is not found at the CDR3 terminus, so this likely reflects a read error. No DNA is shown, since the ends of the CDR3 on it are uncertain; the CDR3 is the one TCRdb lists. The gene calls are TRBV28 and TRBJ2-1; TRBD2, the table's D call, was not compared with the DNA. CDR1 is MDHEN and CDR2 is SYDVKM in the germline V gene. Counting both end residues, the CDR3 totals 15 amino acids. The CDR3 spells CASRSTSGTYNERFL.

This clonotype was picked up many times. The rearrangement joins TRBV6-2 or TRBV6-3 to TRBJ2-7, with 9 bases fitting TRBD1. The V and J ends lost 5 bases and 3 bases, in that order; junction bases with no gene match: 8. The CDR3 totals 15 residues. The germline gives CDR1 MNHEY, CDR2 SVGEGT. Written as DNA, the CDR3 is TGTGCCAGCAGTGTGACCGGGACAGGGAACTACGAGCAGTACTTC. This codes for CASSVTGTGNYEQYF.

Ten or more counts support this clonotype. The genes are TRBV7-9 and TRBJ2-3; 8 nucleotides match TRBD2. The germline V gene encodes CDR1 SEHNR and CDR2 FQNEAQ (reference sequence). The CDR3 length is 16 residues. V shed 5 bases, J shed 6 bases, and the junction held 13 bases outside the gene matches. The CDR3 here is CASSPQRESRGDTQYF. The CDR3 DNA is TGTGCCAGCAGCCCGCAGCGGGAGTCGCGTGGTGATACGCAGTATTTT. The full variable domain, in which reference TRBV7-9 and TRBJ2-3 provide the parts outside the CDR3, is DTGVSQNPRHKITKRGQNVTFRCDPISEHNRLYWYRQTLGQGPEFLTYFQNEAQLEKSRLLSDRFSAERPKGSFSTLEIQRTEQGDSAMYLCASSPQRESRGDTQYFGPGTRLTVL.

As for this clonotype: Given the absence of the conserved phenylalanine or tryptophan at the CDR3 end, a read error is likely. As DNA, the CDR3 is TGTGCCAGCAGCTTAACGGGAGGTAGCGGGGGCAATGAGCAGTTCTAC. It translates to CASSLTGGSGGNEQFY. The chain uses TRBV7-3 and TRBJ2-1; 9 nucleotides line up with TRBD2. Germline V gives CDR1 SGHTA, CDR2 FQGTGA. With V trimmed by 0 bases and J by 6 bases, 6 bases remained unmatched. The CDR3 extends over 16 amino acids.

In regard to this clonotype: Since a much larger clone is just one base distant, this may be a read error. Since the CDR3 does not end with the conserved phenylalanine or tryptophan, this likely comes from a read error. The V and J genes are TRBV29-1 and TRBJ2-3; unclear D gene. V lost 7 bases and J lost 3, with 5 bases in between. The CDR3 totals 10 residues. Germline V CDR1 and CDR2: SQVTM, ANQGSEA. CDR3 sequence (DNA): TGCAGCGGCGAGACAGATACGCAGTATCTT. Translating gives CSGETDTQYL.

This clonotype was counted many times. V and J are TRBV29-1 and TRBJ1-1; D remains ambiguous. V gave up 6 bases and J gave up 1 base, with 15 bases separating them. Germline V gives CDR1 SQVTM, CDR2 ANQGSEA. The CDR3 consists of 14 residues. CDR3 residues: CSVPGPHGNTEAFF. The DNA of the CDR3 is TGCAGCGTCCCGGGTCCACACGGGAACACTGAAGCTTTCTTT.

This clonotype occurred many times. The chain is built from TRBV7-9 and TRBJ2-3; perhaps TRBD2 as D (5 bases). Trimming left V 1 base short and J 2 bases short, with 13 bases between. This CDR3 comprises 16 residues. Looked up from germline, CDR1 is SEHNR and CDR2 is FQNEAQ (reference sequence). The CDR3: CASSLGRVRDTDTQYF. The DNA for the CDR3 is TGTGCCAGCAGCTTAGGTCGAGTGAGGGACACAGATACGCAGTATTTT.

This clonotype was detected ten times or more. The rearrangement uses TRBV12-3 or TRBV12-4 and TRBJ1-1, with D unresolved. The CDR3 covers 13 residues. V was cut by 6 bases and J by 1 base, with 9 bases left in between. The CDR3 DNA reads as TGTGCCAGCAGCAAGACCCCGAACACTGAAGCTTTCTTT. Translated, it gives CASSKTPNTEAFF.

This clonotype was observed many times. The V and J genes are TRBV11-2 and TRBJ1-4; 7 nucleotides align to TRBD1. CDR3 length: 15 amino acids. Germline V gene sequence: CDR1 SGHAT, CDR2 FQNNGV. V trimming: 6 bases; J trimming: 2 bases; junction bases outside the gene matches: 6. The chain's CDR3 is CASRLTGRTNEKLFF. In nucleotides, the CDR3 is TGTGCCAGCAGATTGACAGGGCGTACTAATGAAAAACTGTTTTTT.

The sample holds many counts of this clonotype. This chain links TRBV18 with TRBJ2-5; D is ambiguous. Germline values: CDR1 KGHSH, CDR2 LQKENI. The V gene lost 0 bases and the J gene lost 1 base, with 3 bases spanning the gap. This CDR3 comprises 13 residues. CDR3 nucleotide sequence: TGTGCCAGCTCACCACCTTCCCAAGAGACCCAGTACTTC. It translates to CASSPPSQETQYF.

This clonotype has a handful of counts. J is TRBJ1-5 and V is TRBV19, with D perhaps TRBD1 (6 bases). This CDR3 region has 15 residues. Trimming took off 0 bases at V and 7 bases at J, with 13 bases between the two ends. CDR1 and CDR2 (germline): LNHDA, SQIVND (reference sequence). CDR3 DNA: TGTGCCAGTAGTATAGATCACAGGGCTGGGCAGCCCCAGCATTTT. It codes for CASSIDHRAGQPQHF.

This clonotype was recorded at least ten times. V is TRBV20-1 and J is TRBJ2-3; 8 bases agree with TRBD2. Germline V lookup: CDR1 DFQATT, CDR2 SNEGSKA (reference sequence). The CDR3 length is 14 residues. The ends lost 4 bases at V and 7 bases at J; junction bases unmatched: 10. The CDR3 spells CSAIAGTFSHTQYF. The CDR3 DNA reads as TGCAGTGCTATAGCGGGGACCTTTTCACATACGCAGTATTTT.

This clonotype was detected many times. This chain joins TRBV25-1 and TRBJ2-1; 10 nucleotides line up with TRBD2. Germline V gene data show CDR1 as MGHDK and CDR2 as SYGVNS. With 4 bases clipped from V and 9 bases from J, the junction kept 6 bases outside the gene matches. The CDR3 is made up of 14 amino acids. Here the CDR3 reads CASSASSGSTEQFF. DNA of the CDR3: TGTGCCAGCAGTGCGTCTAGCGGGAGCACTGAGCAGTTCTTC.

In this sample, this clonotype turned up a few times. The chain uses TRBV7-9 and TRBJ2-5; D gene unclear. The CDR3 sequence is 13 residues long. V lost 1 base, J lost 2 bases, and 5 bases lay in between. Germline CDR1 reads SEHNR; CDR2 reads FQNEAQ (reference sequence). The CDR3 nucleotides read TGTGCCAGCAGCTTAGTAGCTCAAGAGACCCAGTACTTC. This gives the protein CASSLVAQETQYF.

This clonotype was picked up many times. The chain has TRBV20-1 and TRBJ1-5; a possible D gene is TRBD1 (5 bases). CDR3 length equals 13 residues. With 6 bases removed from V and 3 bases from J, the gap between germline ends came to 12 bases. CDR1 and CDR2 (germline): DFQATT, SNEGSKA (reference sequence). The CDR3 DNA reads TGCAGTGCCGGGGGGGGTATCAATCAGCCCCAGCATTTT. Amino acid sequence: CSAGGGINQPQHF.

This clonotype showed up many times. The rearrangement links TRBV9 to TRBJ2-3; 9 nucleotides line up with TRBD1. Germline lookup yields CDR1 SGDLS and CDR2 YYNGEE. Germline trimming cut 3 bases from V and 3 bases from J; bases unmatched to any gene: 8. The CDR3 extends over 16 amino acids. CDR3 region: CASSGAGGTGTDTQYF. CDR3 nucleotide sequence: TGTGCCAGCAGCGGAGCCGGTGGGACAGGGACAGATACGCAGTATTTT.

This clonotype was detected ten times or more. V and J are TRBV18 and TRBJ1-1, with unresolved D. The germline CDR1 and CDR2 sequences are KGHSH and LQKENI. The CDR3 length is 14 residues. Trimming pared 5 bases from V and 3 bases from J, leaving 13 bases between. CDR3 loop: CASSDRQDDTEAFF. As DNA, the CDR3 is TGTGCCAGCTCAGACCGCCAGGACGACACTGAAGCTTTCTTT. Full variable domain (missing parts from reference TRBV18 and TRBJ1-1): NAGVMQNPRHLVRRRGQEARLRCSPMKGHSHVYWYRQLPEEGLKFMVYLQKENIIDESGMPKERFSAEFPKEGPSILRIQQVVRGDSAAYFCASSDRQDDTEAFFGQGTRLTVV.

The table lists this clonotype with many counts. The chain carries TRBV27 and TRBJ2-7; possible D gene TRBD1, 6 bases. Deletions cut 3 bases from V and 5 bases from J, with 23 bases between. The CDR3 totals 17 residues. CDR1 MNHEY and CDR2 SMNVEV come from the germline V gene (reference sequence). The CDR3 DNA follows: TGTGCCAGCAGTTTTGACGGCAAGAGTCAGGGGTTCAACGAGCAGTACTTC. Its translation: CASSFDGKSQGFNEQYF.

Note on this clonotype: Its ends do not fully match the called genes, so a read error is possible. The CDR3 DNA reads as TGCAGCGTTGTAGAGAACTCCGGGGCCTACGTCCTGACTTTC. Protein: CSVVENSGAYVLTF. The gene calls are TRBV29-1 and TRBJ2-6; possibly TRBD1 or TRBD2 for D (5 bases each). There are 14 residues in the CDR3. Germline-derived CDR1 and CDR2 are SQVTM and ANQGSEA.